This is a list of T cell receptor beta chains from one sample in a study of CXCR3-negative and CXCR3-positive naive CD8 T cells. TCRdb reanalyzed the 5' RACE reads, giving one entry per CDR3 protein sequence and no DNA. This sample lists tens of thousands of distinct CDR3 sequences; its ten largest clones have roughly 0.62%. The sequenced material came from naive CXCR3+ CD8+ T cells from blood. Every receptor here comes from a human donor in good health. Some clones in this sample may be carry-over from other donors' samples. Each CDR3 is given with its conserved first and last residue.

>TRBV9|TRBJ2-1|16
CASSVEAGGPRNEQFF
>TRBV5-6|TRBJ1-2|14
CASSPGQVVRGYTF
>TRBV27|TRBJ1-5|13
CASRQPGDQPQHF
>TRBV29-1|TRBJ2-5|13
CSTWTGDVETQYF
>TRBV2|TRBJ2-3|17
CASKTLQDWRDTDTQYF
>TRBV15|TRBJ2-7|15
CATSTETGGVYEQYF
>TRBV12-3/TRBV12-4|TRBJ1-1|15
CASSSALGTRAEAFF
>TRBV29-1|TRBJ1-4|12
CSGTGHGEKLFF
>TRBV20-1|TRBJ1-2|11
CSARAGTAPPF
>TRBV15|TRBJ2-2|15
CATSRRKQNTGELFF
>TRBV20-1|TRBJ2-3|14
CSARERSGSNTQYF
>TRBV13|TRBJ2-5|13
CASSFQGLETQYF
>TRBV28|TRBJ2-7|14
CASNEAGLTYEQYF
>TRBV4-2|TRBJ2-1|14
CASSPREGDNEQFF
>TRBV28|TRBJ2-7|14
CASAGDRLLYEQYF
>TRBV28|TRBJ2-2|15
CASRPDGTNTGELFF